This is a list of T cell receptor beta chains from one sample in a study of shared clonotypes between healthy human individuals. Assay used: immunoSEQ multiplex PCR; TCRdb lists only in-frame clones, some missing. The table lists around 700,000 clones, approximately 79% of them singletons, with 1.8% in the top ten. The sample was memory CD4+ T cells sorted from blood. The receptors shown here come from a woman in her 30s in good health. The CDR3 runs from the conserved cysteine through the conserved F or W. D genes are given only for firm matches. The size of a clone is reported for some rows only, either as once, few or many, or as a class for expanded clones.

V	size	D	CDR3
TRBV6-1	.	TRBD1	CASSLDRGAEKLFF
TRBV19	once	.	CASSIGLPPDTQYF
TRBV28	many	.	CATHRQGGNYGYTF
TRBV28	.	.	CASSLAGYGYTF
TRBV11-3	.	.	CASSLGEADTQYF
TRBV18	many	.	CASSQTTTGELFF
TRBV25-1	.	.	CASSATRGGKNEQYF
TRBV5-1	many	TRBD1	CASSLAQTGYETQYF
TRBV19	.	.	CASSEQDTEQYF
TRBV25-1	once	.	CASSEDGGTVIGYEQYF
TRBV27	.	.	CASSFFPGLTSGGYTF
TRBV4-2	few	.	CASSQERLASSNEQFF
TRBV2	once	.	CASGRGGKVTEAFF
TRBV2	.	.	CASAARNNQPQHF
TRBV29-1	.	TRBD1	CSASTGNQPQHF
TRBV5-1	.	TRBD1	CASSGDRGLFTEAFF